One T cell receptor (beta chain) is described in this entry. Its recognized antigen is unknown. Base qualities were left out, and no much larger clone turns up one base away. Systemically healthy Caucasian individuals from Russia, some 38 in total and aged roughly 6 to 95 years, were included as donors. Approximately 9.3 milliliters of peripheral blood were drawn from each donor into EDTA-treated Vacutainer tubes. Ficoll-Paque density-gradient centrifugation was used to isolate PBMCs, with at least 6 million per sample. Total RNA was extracted from PBMCs with Trizol reagent, with at least 5 micrograms obtained per sample. For every donor, an aliquot of PBMCs went through flow cytometry to measure the percentages of naive CD45RAhigh/CD27high T cells. The sample is drawn from a study of blood T cells in healthy people across ages (dated by TCRdb to between 2014 and 2016). As for the study more broadly: In model experiments, roughly one uniquely barcoded TCR beta cDNA molecule per two T cells was captured by template switching. Using deep sequencing normalized with unique cDNA molecular identifiers, the study measured how TCR beta repertoire diversity changes with age. Four age groups were formed from the donors: young (average about 16 years), middle-aged (just under 40), aged (under 70) and long-lived (less than 85). To avoid experimental bias, donors of different ages were spread randomly across the sequencing lanes. For two donors (one aged 18 to 29 and one aged 80 or older), the study analyzed two additional independent replicas of 1 million unique cDNA reads from the same blood draw. General conclusions and limits of the study: Because the CMV infection status of the donors was unknown, age-related changes in expanded clonotypes may potentially have been confounded. Estimates of total diversity based on one million sequenced T cells were regarded as lower bounds and as underestimates. Observed TCR beta diversity per million T cells fell roughly linearly with age, and a significant reduction was already apparent by age around 40. A strong correlation was found between observed TCR beta diversity and the percentage of naive T cells measured by flow cytometry. The long-lived group showed more naive CD4+ T cells, fewer expanded clones and increased TCR diversity than the aged group, suggesting age selection. Conclusive comparison of naive and antigen-experienced compartments was prevented by the profiling of bulk unsorted PBMCs.

The germline V gene encodes CDR1 MDHEN and CDR2 SYDVKM. Spanning cysteine to phenylalanine, the CDR3 consists of 16 amino acids. The only DNA kept is the CDR3, 48 bases in frame from the first base. The germline ends are 11 bases apart after V is trimmed by 2 bases and J by 0 bases. The library was produced with 5' RACE. Sequencing relied on an Illumina HiSeq 2500. A second PCR of 7 to 11 cycles was performed with a sample-barcoded 5' primer and a J-beta primer mix. A unique molecular identifier was introduced onto each TCR beta cDNA molecule by a template-switch 5' adaptor carrying 12 random nucleotides. Each sample yielded at least 2.5 million CDR3-containing paired-end reads. First-strand cDNA was synthesized from all RNA with the Mint cDNA synthesis kit, primed by a TRBC-specific oligonucleotide. Following uracil-DNA glycosylase treatment, all cDNA underwent a first 18-cycle PCR with the universal primers M1SS and BC2_uni_R. Per the authors' processing: Normalization of each sample was performed by random selection of 1 million high-quality reads, each carrying a distinct molecular identifier. Instead of being binned into consensus sequences, reads with shared molecular identifiers were discarded. MiTCR, set to a Q25 quality threshold and the strictest error-elimination algorithm, was used for CDR3 identification, clonotype clustering and error correction. Lower-bound total TCR beta diversity was estimated with a nonparametric unseen species model using Euler transformation. TCRdb trimmed public reads at Q25 via fastp, called clones via MiXCR and kept in-frame beta chains. Every CDR3 protein is listed once, alongside the most common genes and DNA of its rows. TCRdb's processing, not the study's, gives the V and J calls here. The sample contains about 970,000 distinct CDR3 sequences, about 53% of them found a single time. Roughly a fifth of the sample is held by the ten biggest clonotypes.

The receptor comes from a woman aged 60-70 years in good health. Recombination joined TRBV28 with TRBJ2-4; the D gene cannot be named for sure. The sample comprised blood. At the DNA level, the sequence is TGTGCCAGCAGTTTAAAGGGTGCTGTAGCCAAAAACATTCAGTACTTC. It encodes CASSLKGAVAKNIQYF.